This T cell receptor (beta chain) was obtained from a study of cytomegalovirus exposure and HLA in healthy donors. Study information: Among around 180 million T cells, an earlier analysis found roughly 100 million unique TCR beta sequences.

Trimming took off 7 bases at V and 4 bases at J, with 15 bases between the two ends. The CDR3 runs to 14 residues. Germline V gives CDR1 SGHTA, CDR2 FQGNSA. A multiplex PCR was run with 60 Vbeta primers and 13 Jbeta primers. Original analysis: There were about 80 million unique TCR beta chains by a later count, and about 12 million of them were shared. Generated by immunoSEQ multiplex PCR, the TCRdb table keeps only in-frame clones and is missing some. From that table come the V and J calls and clone size; the DNA was used to work out D and trimming. The data show 100,000 to 150,000 clones, 8.5% seen once. Findings and limits, study-wide: It was shown in a later analysis that HLA-associated TCR beta chains were more clonally expanded than other, equally common chains. Most TCR beta V segments were productive about 90% or about 30% of the time in an earlier analysis.

About this clone: The antigen is unknown.

The chain has TRBV7-2 and TRBJ2-3; a weak D match, TRBD1 (5 bases). The clonotype originates from a man in his forties or fifties in good health and CMV-seronegative. What was sequenced was PBMCs. CDR3 nucleotide sequence: TGTGCCAGCACCCAGGGCGAATCGCCAGATACGCAGTATTTT. Amino acids: CASTQGESPDTQYF.